Listed below are T cell receptor beta chains from one sample, sequenced in a study of shared clonotypes between healthy human individuals. Repertoires were generated with immunoSEQ multiplex PCR, while TCRdb's copy carries only in-frame clones and drops some. The sample has 2.3 million or so clones, just over 90% seen once. Sequenced: naive CD4+ T cells from PBMCs. The origin of the receptors is a man younger than 35 in good health. Some clones in this sample may be carry-over from other donors' samples. The CDR3 runs from the conserved cysteine through the conserved F or W. D genes are given only for firm matches. Not every row has a clone size; where given, it reads once, few, many or a size class.

J gene,V gene,clone size,D gene,CDR3 protein,CDR3 DNA
TRBJ2-2,TRBV19,-,TRBD2,CASSGLAGAQNTGELFF,TGTGCCAGTAGCGGACTAGCGGGAGCCCAGAACACCGGGGAGCTGTTTTTT
TRBJ2-1,TRBV10-3,-,TRBD2,CAIRSGTMGDEQFF,TGTGCCATCAGATCCGGGACTATGGGGGATGAGCAGTTCTTC
TRBJ1-1,TRBV28,-,TRBD1,CASRTGFTEAFF,TGTGCCAGCAGGACAGGGTTCACTGAAGCTTTCTTT
TRBJ2-2,TRBV2,once,-,CASKGGWGAGELFF,TGTGCCAGCAAGGGGGGCTGGGGCGCCGGGGAGCTGTTTTTT
TRBJ1-5,TRBV28,-,-,CASSLRGLKAVQPQHF,TGTGCCAGCAGTTTACGTGGGCTTAAGGCGGTTCAGCCCCAGCATTTT
TRBJ1-4,TRBV4-3,-,-,CASSQGAPTTNEKLFF,TGCGCCAGCAGCCAAGGGGCTCCTACAACTAATGAAAAACTGTTTTTT
TRBJ2-1,TRBV28,-,TRBD2,CASSASGGPSYNEQFF,TGTGCCAGCAGCGCTAGCGGGGGCCCCTCCTACAATGAGCAGTTCTTC
TRBJ2-3,TRBV28,-,-,CASRYRVVGTWTDTQYF,TGTGCCAGCAGATACAGGGTCGTGGGGACATGGACAGATACGCAGTATTTT
TRBJ2-3,TRBV11-2,once,TRBD2,CASSPRPTSGRGTDTQYF,TGTGCCAGCAGCCCCCGTCCCACTAGCGGGAGGGGGACAGATACGCAGTATTTT
TRBJ1-5,TRBV10-3,-,-,CAISERGGAEGNQPQHF,TGTGCCATCAGTGAGCGTGGGGGCGCAGAGGGCAATCAGCCCCAGCATTTT
TRBJ1-6,TRBV7-2,-,-,CASSLTGPPLHF,TGTGCCAGCAGCTTAACAGGGCCACCCCTCCACTTT
TRBJ1-1,TRBV6-1,-,TRBD1,CASSRTGWDTEAFF,TGTGCCAGCAGTCGGACAGGGTGGGACACTGAAGCTTTCTTT
TRBJ1-2,TRBV19,-,-,CASSSTGFPANYGYTF,TGTGCCAGTAGCTCGACAGGTTTCCCAGCTAACTATGGCTACACCTTC
TRBJ1-2,TRBV6-5,-,-,CASSGAYGYTF,TGTGCCAGCAGTGGGGCATACGGCTACACCTTC
TRBJ1-4,TRBV23-1,-,-,CASSLGRGGSEKLFF,TGCGCCAGCAGCCTTGGGAGGGGCGGAAGTGAAAAACTGTTTTTT
TRBJ2-3,TRBV6-4,-,-,CASSDWVTSTDTQYF,TGTGCCAGCAGTGACTGGGTCACTAGCACAGATACGCAGTATTTT
TRBJ2-2,TRBV18,-,-,CASSLGQPNTGELFF,TGTGCCAGCTCGCTCGGACAACCCAACACCGGGGAGCTGTTTTTT
TRBJ2-7,TRBV7-2,-,TRBD2,CASSHRSGVDSYEQYF,TGTGCCAGCAGCCACCGAAGCGGGGTAGACTCCTACGAGCAGTACTTC
TRBJ1-2,TRBV28,-,-,CASSLSRGAGYTF,TGTGCCAGCAGTTTATCCCGGGGCGCCGGCTACACCTTC
TRBJ2-3,TRBV13,-,-,CASSPDSPTDTQYF,TGTGCCAGCAGCCCGGATAGCCCCACAGATACGCAGTATTTT
TRBJ2-7,TRBV18,once,-,CASSPLGVEQYF,TGTGCCAGCTCACCCCTGGGGGTAGAGCAGTACTTC
TRBJ2-1,TRBV4-2,-,TRBD2,CASSQTSGEQFF,TGTGCCAGCAGCCAAACTAGCGGAGAGCAGTTCTTC
TRBJ1-2,TRBV4-1,-,TRBD1,CASSQRDSNYGYTF,TGCGCCAGCAGCCAACGGGACAGCAACTATGGCTACACCTTC
TRBJ2-1,TRBV11-3,-,-,CASSSGGLRNEQFF,TGTGCCAGCAGCTCCGGCGGTCTACGGAATGAGCAGTTCTTC
TRBJ2-5,TRBV5-1,-,-,CASSTAVGGGGETQYF,TGCGCCAGCAGCACGGCTGTTGGAGGGGGCGGTGAGACCCAGTACTTC
TRBJ1-2,TRBV9,-,-,CASSGQVYGYTF,TGTGCCAGCAGCGGGCAGGTGTATGGCTACACCTTC
TRBJ2-3,TRBV1,-,-,CTSSQASDGRSRLSTDTQYF,TGCACCAGCAGCCAAGCTTCAGACGGGAGGAGCAGACTTAGCACAGATACGCAGTATTTT
TRBJ2-1,TRBV10-3,-,TRBD2,CAISDTTSGYNEQFF,TGTGCCATCAGTGATACAACTAGCGGGTACAATGAGCAGTTCTTC
TRBJ2-5,TRBV14,-,TRBD1,CASSQIKTGSETQYF,TGTGCCAGCAGCCAGATCAAGACAGGGTCAGAGACCCAGTACTTC
TRBJ1-2,TRBV6-4,-,TRBD1,CASSDSRGGSYTF,TGTGCCAGCAGTGACTCCAGGGGGGGGTCCTACACCTTC
TRBJ2-7,TRBV5-6,once,-,CAGGRREPYEQYF,TGTGCCGGGGGTCGGCGGGAACCCTACGAGCAGTACTTC
TRBJ2-4,TRBV28,-,-,CASSEIQGAKNIQYF,TGTGCCAGCAGTGAAATACAGGGTGCCAAAAACATTCAGTACTTC
TRBJ1-1,TRBV7-2,-,-,CASSYKGTPASLSTEAFF,TGTGCCAGCAGCTATAAGGGGACACCCGCCAGTTTATCCACTGAAGCTTTCTTT
TRBJ2-1,TRBV5-1,-,-,CASSLKNNEQFF,TGCGCCAGCAGCTTGAAAAACAATGAGCAGTTCTTC
TRBJ1-2,TRBV30,-,-,CAWSPGGDYGYTF,TGTGCCTGGAGCCCGGGGGGAGACTATGGCTACACCTTC
TRBJ1-1,TRBV28,few,-,CASSFVRTWKGPAFF,TGTGCCAGCAGTTTTGTAAGGACATGGAAGGGGCCGGCTTTCTTT
TRBJ1-2,TRBV30,-,-,CAWSLGNYGYTF,TGTGCCTGGAGTTTAGGGAACTATGGCTACACCTTC
TRBJ1-4,TRBV9,-,-,CASSSRDTHEKLFF,TGTGCCAGCAGCTCCCGGGACACGCATGAAAAACTGTTTTTT
TRBJ2-7,TRBV6-6,-,-,CASSPAGQRGSYEQYF,TGTGCCAGCAGTCCTGCCGGACAGCGAGGCTCCTACGAGCAGTACTTC
TRBJ1-3,TRBV29-1,-,-,CSARRGHTIYF,TGCAGCGCCCGCAGGGGACACACCATATATTTT
TRBJ2-7,TRBV11-2,-,-,CASSFTVPVSSYEQYF,TGTGCCAGCAGCTTCACCGTCCCGGTCTCCTCCTACGAGCAGTACTTC
TRBJ1-1,TRBV2,few,-,CASSLDSNTEAFF,TGTGCCAGCAGTTTGGACTCGAACACTGAAGCTTTCTTT
TRBJ2-7,TRBV5-1,-,TRBD2,CASSDRLAGVDEQYF,TGCGCCAGCAGCGATAGACTAGCGGGAGTGGACGAGCAGTACTTC
TRBJ2-7,TRBV27,-,TRBD2,CASSLYRTSGGYEQYF,TGTGCCAGCAGTTTATACAGGACTAGCGGGGGGTACGAGCAGTACTTC
TRBJ2-3,TRBV7-9,-,TRBD2,CASSRAGTSGTGTDTQYF,TGTGCCAGCAGCCGCGCCGGGACTAGCGGGACTGGCACAGATACGCAGTATTTT
TRBJ1-1,TRBV5-1,-,-,CASSPTGWTEAFF,TGCGCCAGCAGCCCCACAGGGTGGACTGAAGCTTTCTTT
TRBJ2-3,TRBV9,once,-,CASSLNRVDTQYF,TGTGCCAGCAGCCTAAACAGGGTCGATACGCAGTATTTT
TRBJ2-1,TRBV30,-,-,CAWSPFGGNEQFF,TGTGCCTGGAGTCCCTTCGGGGGCAATGAGCAGTTCTTC
TRBJ1-1,TRBV5-1,-,TRBD1,CASSLVGQGGTEAFF,TGCGCCAGCAGCTTGGTGGGACAGGGGGGCACTGAAGCTTTCTTT
TRBJ1-1,TRBV28,-,-,CATEMNTEAFF,TGTGCCACCGAAATGAACACTGAAGCTTTCTTT